These 2 T cell receptor beta chains originate from one sample sequenced in a study of T cells in Graves' hyperthyroidism and ophthalmopathy. RNA transcripts yielded amplified TCR beta CDR3 regions. HTBI primers were used for first-round RT-PCR of the TCR CDR3. TCRdb ran MiXCR on the multiplex PCR reads and lists one entry per CDR3 protein. The sample contains about 700,000 distinct CDR3 sequences, less than 45% of which appear only once. What was sequenced was peripheral blood or thyroid tissue (not recorded which). The receptors originated from an adult man with Graves' disease, either hyperthyroidism or ophthalmopathy (not recorded which).

V and J are TRBV20-1 and TRBJ1-4; 7 nucleotides line up with TRBD1. Germline-derived CDR1 and CDR2 are DFQATT and SNEGSKA (reference sequence). Trimming at V came to 3 bases and at J to 8 bases, leaving 3 bases not matched to a gene. This CDR3 has 12 residues. The CDR3 DNA reads TGCAGTGCTAGGGACAGGAGGGAAAAACTGTTTTTT. Its protein is CSARDRREKLFF.

CDR3 coding DNA: TGTGCCACCAGTGACGGACAGACCTATGGCTACACCTTC. This codes for CATSDGQTYGYTF. The V and J genes are TRBV24-1 and TRBJ1-2; weak D call: TRBD1 (6 bases). The CDR3 spans 13 residues. Trimming took off 4 bases at V and 4 bases at J, with 9 bases between the two ends. The germline V gene has CDR1 KGHDR and CDR2 SFDVKD.